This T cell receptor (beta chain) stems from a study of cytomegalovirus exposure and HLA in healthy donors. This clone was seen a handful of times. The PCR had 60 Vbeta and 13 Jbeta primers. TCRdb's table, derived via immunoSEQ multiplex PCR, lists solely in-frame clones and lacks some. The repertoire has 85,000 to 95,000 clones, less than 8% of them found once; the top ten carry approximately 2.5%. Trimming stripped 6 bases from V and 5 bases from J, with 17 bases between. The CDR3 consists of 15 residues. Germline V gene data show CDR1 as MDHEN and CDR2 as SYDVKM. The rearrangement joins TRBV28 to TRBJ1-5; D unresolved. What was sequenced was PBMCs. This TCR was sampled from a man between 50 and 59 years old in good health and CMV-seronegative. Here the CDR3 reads CASRKGGFWDQPQHF. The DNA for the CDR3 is TGTGCCAGCAGAAAGGGAGGTTTCTGGGATCAGCCCCAGCATTTT.